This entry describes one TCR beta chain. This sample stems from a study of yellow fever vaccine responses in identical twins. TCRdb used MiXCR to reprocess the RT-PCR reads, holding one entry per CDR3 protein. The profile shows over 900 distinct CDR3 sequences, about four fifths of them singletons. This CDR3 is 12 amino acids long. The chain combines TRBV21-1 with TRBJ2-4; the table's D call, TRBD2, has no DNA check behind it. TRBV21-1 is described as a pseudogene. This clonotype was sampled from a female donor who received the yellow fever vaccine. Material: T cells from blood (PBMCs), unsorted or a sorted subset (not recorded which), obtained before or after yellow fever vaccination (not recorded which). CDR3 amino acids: CASSKRGRGGCF. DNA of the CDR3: TGTGCCAGCAGCAAAAGGGGCCGGGGAGGTTGCTTC.